This TCR beta chain was sequenced during a study of beta chain features in type 1 diabetes. Overall study: Sorted cells, some 110,000,000 in number, were examined across all samples.

This CDR3 is 15 amino acids long. Germline lookup yields CDR1 MNHGY and CDR2 SAAAGT. Germline trimming cut 6 bases from V and 3 bases from J; bases unmatched to any gene: 9. Worth noting for this clone: What it binds is not known.

Whole-study findings and limits: Shorter templates may be favored by PCR, equally so in patients and controls. Moderately but significantly shorter TCRB CDR3s were found in Type 1 diabetes patients in all four CD4+ subsets.

Expressed TCRB transcripts got sequenced, as all isolated RNA was reverse transcribed. Sequencing used immunoSEQ multiplex PCR; TCRdb keeps in-frame clones, though not all of them. The sample contains some 350,000 clones, about 10% of which appear only once. V and J are TRBV6-8 and TRBJ2-7, with TRBD1 matching over 9 bases. Sequenced material: central memory CD4+ T cells from blood. The sequence came from a man aged 30-40 years with type 1 diabetes. This CDR3 reads CASSTPEDRGYEQYF. The CDR3 DNA is TGTGCCAGCAGCACCCCGGAGGACAGGGGCTACGAGCAGTACTTC.